The clone carrying this T cell receptor (beta chain) occurred many times. Its antigen is not identified. Via MiXCR, TCRdb re-called the 5' RACE reads, giving one row per CDR3 protein. The sample has about 700,000 distinct CDR3 sequences; about 20% are singletons. The CDR3 spans 15 residues. V trimming: 5 bases; J trimming: 2 bases; junction bases outside the gene matches: 6. The data stem from a study of CD8 T cells in ankylosing spondylitis. Study-wide points: Matched ankylosing spondylitis synovial fluid reportedly contained a significantly enriched population of disease-linked clones. Both synovial fluid and blood in reactive arthritis had previously been reported to carry some motif variants. Seemingly characteristic of ankylosing spondylitis blood was a TCR beta motif consisting of 7 or 8 highly homologous variants.

This sequence joins TRBV12-3 or TRBV12-4 and TRBJ1-5; 7 bases are a match to TRBD1. This receptor was taken from a male donor with ankylosing spondylitis. Material: blood, either unsorted or a sorted T cell fraction (not recorded which). CDR3 protein: CASSPDRVRNQPQHF. The CDR3 bases are TGTGCCAGCAGTCCCGACAGGGTTCGCAATCAGCCCCAGCATTTT.